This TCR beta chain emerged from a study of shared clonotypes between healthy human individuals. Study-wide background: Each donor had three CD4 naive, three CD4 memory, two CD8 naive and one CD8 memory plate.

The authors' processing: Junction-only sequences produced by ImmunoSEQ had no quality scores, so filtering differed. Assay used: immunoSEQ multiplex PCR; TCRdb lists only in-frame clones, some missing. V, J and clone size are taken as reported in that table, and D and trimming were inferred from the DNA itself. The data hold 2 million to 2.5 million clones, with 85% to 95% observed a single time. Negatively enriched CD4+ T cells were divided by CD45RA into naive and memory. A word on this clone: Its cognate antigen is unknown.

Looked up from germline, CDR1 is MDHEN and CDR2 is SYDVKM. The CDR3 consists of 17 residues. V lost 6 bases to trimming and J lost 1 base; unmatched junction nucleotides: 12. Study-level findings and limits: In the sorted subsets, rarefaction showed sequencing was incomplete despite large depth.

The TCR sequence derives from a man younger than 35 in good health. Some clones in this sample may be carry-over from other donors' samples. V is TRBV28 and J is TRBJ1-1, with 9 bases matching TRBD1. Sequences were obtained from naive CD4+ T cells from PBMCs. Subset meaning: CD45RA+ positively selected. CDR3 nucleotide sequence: TGTGCCAGCAGCCCATCCCCTGGGACAGGGCCGAACACTGAAGCTTTCTTT. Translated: CASSPSPGTGPNTEAFF.